This T cell receptor beta chain was sequenced during a study of spatial heterogeneity in lung cancer (dated by TCRdb to about 2019). Turning to the overall study: More beta-chain than alpha-chain transcripts were consistently detected, likely reflecting higher beta-chain transcript abundance. A strong correlation was found between TCR transcript counts in tumor regions and a T cell transcriptional module score from matched bulk RNA-seq. In the raw uncorrected reads, each unique combination of TCR and UMI appeared more than ten times on average. TCR alpha and beta repertoires were quantitatively compared across multiple tumor regions, matched nontumor lung and blood in non-small cell lung cancer. Nonsynonymous mutation counts, determined by whole-exome sequencing of tumor tissue, were related to features of the TCR repertoire. Both alpha and beta chains were TCR-sequenced in roughly 200 tumor regions, approximately 64 matched nontumor lung samples and 45 to 60 PBMC samples obtained at surgery.

Taken from cysteine to phenylalanine, the CDR3 has 14 residues. The kept DNA is CDR3 alone, 42 bases in frame from the first base. Sequences MNHEY (CDR1) and SVGAGI (CDR2) are obtained from the germline V gene. Compared with germline, V lacks 4 bases and J lacks 8 bases; bases without a gene match: 4. Here is what the overall study found, with its caveats: The tumor nonsynonymous mutation count correlated with the number of expanded alpha and beta TCRs within the tumor. Additional single-cell paired TCR alpha and beta sequencing was considered necessary to confirm, at a functional level, the hypothesis that regional TCRs recognize regional mutations. Counts of ubiquitous and regional expanded TCRs correlated with counts of ubiquitous and regional nonsynonymous mutations, respectively. TCR-seq coverage of tumor T cells was estimated at only around 6.7% for alpha chains and more than 11% for beta chains.

Library preparation was by 5' RACE. Sequencer: NextSeq 500. To allow correction of PCR and sequencing errors, the TCR library protocol tagged every TCR cDNA molecule with a unique molecular identifier. The authors' pipeline ran thus. Decombinator tools were used for TCR identification, UMI-based error correction and CDR3 extraction. Expanded TCRs were defined as those above a frequency of 2 per 1,000, corresponding to the top 1% of the tumor frequency distribution. Expanded tumor TCRs were classed as regional if statistically deemed absent (corrected P<0.05) from at least one tumor region, otherwise ubiquitous. Renyi diversity was computed with the R vegan package after each repertoire had been subsampled 100 times to 5,000 TCRs. CDR3 similarity networks were built from amino acid triplet string-kernel similarity, with CDR3s being connected when pairwise similarity was above 0.82. In-frame beta chains were kept once TCRdb had trimmed the public reads at Q25 with fastp and called clones with MiXCR. Here each entry gathers all rows of one CDR3 protein and keeps the most common genes and DNA. TCRdb, rather than the study authors, made the V and J calls. In this sample the table shows around 100,000 distinct CDR3 sequences, 4.4% of which occur a single time. 21% of the sample goes to the ten largest clones.

This clonotype was recorded many times. The antigen it recognizes is unknown. No quality values exist for individual bases; no much larger clone is one base distant. Interpreted using the paper, the time point label stands for: sample taken at primary tumor resection. Samples were obtained from fewer than 80 patients with early-stage, untreated non-small cell lung cancer from the lung TRACERx cohort. Without any cell sorting, TCR sequencing was performed on whole RNA extracted either from tumor and nontumor lung tissue or from cryopreserved PBMC samples. Only patients for whom sufficient RNA was available from at least two tumor regions were selected for TCR sequencing. A lung pathologist reviewed the tumor and adjacent nontumor lung specimens before the specimens were selected.

Sequencing was performed on lung tumor tissue, taken at surgery. The chain is made from TRBV6-5 and TRBJ2-1, and 11 junctional nucleotides match TRBD2. This TCR was sampled from a male donor with early-stage non-small cell lung cancer. The CDR3 reads as follows: CASSLAGGRYEQFF. The base sequence is TGTGCCAGCAGTTTAGCGGGAGGGCGATATGAGCAGTTCTTC.